A selection of T cell receptor beta chains follows, all from one sample in a study of cytomegalovirus exposure and HLA in healthy donors. Data came from immunoSEQ multiplex PCR; TCRdb stores just in-frame clones and leaves some out. This table has 100,000 to 150,000 clones, approximately 15% appearing once. Sequencing was carried out using PBMCs. These receptors all come from a woman between 18 and 29 years old in good health and CMV-seronegative. CDR3s include the opening cysteine and the closing phenylalanine or tryptophan. D genes are given only for firm matches. Clone size appears in some rows only: once, few, many, or a class for an expanded clone.

j_call v_call clone_size d_call cdr3_nt cdr3_aa
TRBJ1-5 TRBV4-2 - - TGTGCCAGCAGCCAAGATGGTGGACAGCGGCCCCAGCATTTT CASSQDGGQRPQHF
TRBJ1-2 TRBV28 few - TGTGCCAGCAGCAATACGGGAGGACAAAACTATGGCTACACCTTC CASSNTGGQNYGYTF
TRBJ2-7 TRBV10-2 few - TGCGCCAGCAGTGAGCGGTTCCACTACGAGCAGTACTTC CASSERFHYEQYF
TRBJ2-1 TRBV9 - TRBD2 TGTGCCAGCAGCGTAGGGGCTAGCGGGGTGTCCTACAATGAGCAGTTCTTC CASSVGASGVSYNEQFF
TRBJ1-1 TRBV7-9 few - TGTGCCAGCAGCTTAGGTCGGGGGGGAGCTTTCTTT CASSLGRGGAFF
TRBJ1-2 TRBV28 once - TGTGCCAGCAGCTCGGCAGCCCCCCTACTAGAAGGCTACACCTTC CASSSAAPLLEGYTF
TRBJ2-2 TRBV28 - TRBD1 TGTGCCAGCAGTTTAAGGACAGGTAACACCGGGGAGCTGTTTTTT CASSLRTGNTGELFF
TRBJ1-6 TRBV30 - - TGTGCCTGGAGTGCGGCTTCGACAGGACGGCTCCACTTT CAWSAASTGRLHF
TRBJ1-5 TRBV6-1 - - TGTGCCAGCAGTGAAGGGGTAGGGGATCAGCCCCAGCATTTT CASSEGVGDQPQHF
TRBJ2-5 TRBV2 few TRBD2 TGTGCCAGCGAAACTCGCAGGACTAGCGGGGGGGAGACCCAGTACTTC CASETRRTSGGETQYF
TRBJ1-3 TRBV5-1 - - TGCGCCAGCAGGCCATCGACAGTTGGAAACACCATATATTTT CASRPSTVGNTIYF
TRBJ2-7 TRBV7-8 - - TGTGCCAGCAGCTTACAGGGGAATTGGTACGAGCAGTACTTC CASSLQGNWYEQYF
TRBJ1-1 TRBV9 few - TGTGCCAGCAGTCCCCCCGTTGAGGACACTGAAGCTTTCTTT CASSPPVEDTEAFF
TRBJ1-2 TRBV5-5 few - TGTGCCAGCAGCTTGGCCGGCGGGCAGGACCCTCTTGGCTACACCTTC CASSLAGGQDPLGYTF
TRBJ2-6 TRBV30 few - TGTGCCTGGAGTGTAAACTGGGGGCTCGGTTCTGGGGCCAACGTCCTGACTTTC CAWSVNWGLGSGANVLTF
TRBJ1-1 TRBV15 few - TGTGCCACCAGCAGACCCCCCCAGGGGCACACTGAAGCTTTCTTT CATSRPPQGHTEAFF
TRBJ2-7 TRBV5-1 - - TGCGCCAGCAGCTTACAGGGCTACGAGCAGTACTTC CASSLQGYEQYF